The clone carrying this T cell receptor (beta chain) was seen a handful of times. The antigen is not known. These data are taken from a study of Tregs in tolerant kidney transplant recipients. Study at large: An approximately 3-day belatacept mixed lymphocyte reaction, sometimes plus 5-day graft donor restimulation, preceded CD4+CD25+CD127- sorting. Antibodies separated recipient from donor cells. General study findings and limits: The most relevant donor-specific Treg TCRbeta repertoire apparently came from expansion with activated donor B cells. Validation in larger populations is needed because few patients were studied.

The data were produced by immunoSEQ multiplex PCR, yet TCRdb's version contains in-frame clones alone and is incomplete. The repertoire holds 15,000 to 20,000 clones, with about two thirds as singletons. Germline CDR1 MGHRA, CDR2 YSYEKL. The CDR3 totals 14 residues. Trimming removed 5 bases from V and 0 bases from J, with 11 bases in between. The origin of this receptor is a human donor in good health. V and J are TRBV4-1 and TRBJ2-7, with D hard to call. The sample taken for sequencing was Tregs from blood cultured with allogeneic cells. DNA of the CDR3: TGCGCCAGCAGCGCCCGGCCCGCCTCCTACGAGCAGTACTTC. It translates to CASSARPASYEQYF.